This T cell receptor beta chain was sequenced for a study of cytomegalovirus exposure and HLA in healthy donors. The germline CDR1 and CDR2 sequences are MDHEN and SYDVKM. J gave up 7 bases and V 4 bases, and 5 bases lay outside the gene matches. CDR3 length: 14 amino acids. To note about this clone: Its specificity is unknown.

Use of 60 Vbeta and 13 Jbeta primers characterized the PCR. Assay: immunoSEQ multiplex PCR; the TCRdb copy retains only in-frame clones and omits some. The data contain 90,000 to 120,000 clones, about 85% of them singletons. Broader study findings: Presence/absence analyses treated sequencing depth as roughly uniform across donors. TCR beta V- and J-gene trimming was later associated with a missense DCLRE1C variant. Owing to their indistinguishability, certain V segments, notably TRBV6-2 and TRBV6-3, were excluded.

J is TRBJ1-2 and V is TRBV28; 11 nucleotides line up with TRBD1. Sequenced sample: PBMCs. This TCR came from a young man in good health and CMV-seronegative. CDR3 sequence reads: CASSSGQGAGGYTF. The CDR3 nucleotides are TGTGCCAGCAGTTCCGGACAGGGGGCTGGTGGCTACACCTTC.